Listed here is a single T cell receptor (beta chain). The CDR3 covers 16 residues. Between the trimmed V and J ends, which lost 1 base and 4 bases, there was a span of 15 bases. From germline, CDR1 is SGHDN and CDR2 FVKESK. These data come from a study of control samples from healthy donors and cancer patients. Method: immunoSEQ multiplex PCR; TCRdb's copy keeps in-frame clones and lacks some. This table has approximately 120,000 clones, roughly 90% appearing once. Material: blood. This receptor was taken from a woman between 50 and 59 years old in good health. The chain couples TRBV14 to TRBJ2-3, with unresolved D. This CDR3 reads CASSQVSTPSADTQYF. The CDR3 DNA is TGTGCCAGCAGCCAAGTTTCGACGCCGAGCGCAGATACGCAGTATTTT.